Each of the 26 T cell receptor beta chains below was sequenced from the same sample in a study of cytomegalovirus exposure and HLA in healthy donors (dated by TCRdb to the late 2010s). Libraries were built with the immunoSEQ multiplex PCR assay. This immuneACCESS table, as held by TCRdb, lists in-frame sequences with V and J called but not all clones. Of the missing ones, under half trace to an unresolved V gene in checked studies; the others have no known cause. The sample includes 250,000 to 350,000 clones, with 86% observed a single time. Around 0.8% of the sample lies in the top ten. Sequenced material: PBMCs. All receptors come from a woman under 30 in good health and CMV-seronegative.

Only one count was recorded for this clone. The V call is TRBV20-1, the J call TRBJ2-1; D gene unclear. Trimming pared 3 bases from V and 8 bases from J, leaving 5 bases between. This CDR3 is built from 10 residues. Germline V gives CDR1 DFQATT, CDR2 SNEGSKA (reference sequence). CDR3 amino acids: CSASIYEQFF. The CDR3, as DNA: TGCAGTGCTAGTATATATGAGCAGTTCTTC.

The CDR3 nucleotides are TGTGCCAGCAGTGAACGGGGGGTACTCTATGGCTACACCTTC. Translated, it gives CASSERGVLYGYTF. The genes are TRBV2 and TRBJ1-2; TRBD1 might be the D (5 bases). Trimming took 2 bases from V and 4 from J, leaving 11 bases between them. CDR1 is SNHLY, CDR2 FYNNEI, per germline. The CDR3 spans 14 residues.

The chain carries TRBV19 and TRBJ2-5, with 9 nucleotides matching TRBD2. The CDR3 is 16 residues long. Per germline, CDR1 LNHDA and CDR2 SQIVND (reference sequence). After removal of 0 bases from V and 4 bases from J, the junction contained 6 bases not matched to a gene. The CDR3 DNA reads TGTGCCAGTAGTATAGAAGGTAGCGGGAGCGGAGAGACCCAGTACTTC. Amino acid sequence: CASSIEGSGSGETQYF.

The rearrangement joins TRBV6-5 to TRBJ2-5; 9 nucleotides line up with TRBD2. With 6 bases clipped from V and 5 bases from J, the junction kept 7 bases outside the gene matches. Germline assignment: CDR1 MNHEY and CDR2 SVGAGI. The CDR3 sequence is 14 residues long. The CDR3 loop is CASRLAGPGETQYF. The DNA for the CDR3 is TGTGCCAGCAGACTAGCGGGTCCCGGGGAGACCCAGTACTTC.

This chain uses TRBV2 with TRBJ2-1; 12 bases line up with TRBD2. J lost 2 bases, V lost 4 bases, and 3 bases had no gene match. Per the germline V gene, CDR1 is SNHLY and CDR2 is FYNNEI. The CDR3 runs to 16 residues. The CDR3 loop is CASSVGLAGPYNEQFF. In DNA, the CDR3 is TGTGCCAGCAGTGTCGGACTAGCGGGACCCTACAATGAGCAGTTCTTC.

Comments on this clone: Other DNA sequences in this sample translate to the same CDR3. The V and J genes are TRBV18 and TRBJ2-1; a weak D match, TRBD1 (6 bases). Germline V gene sequence: CDR1 KGHSH, CDR2 LQKENI. Trimming stripped 2 bases from V and 5 bases from J, with 7 bases between. The CDR3 length is 13 residues. The CDR3 DNA follows: TGTGCCAGCTCACCAAAGGGGGACAATGAGCAGTTCTTC. Protein: CASSPKGDNEQFF.

The chain uses TRBV6-5 and TRBJ1-3, with 7 nucleotides matching TRBD1. V was clipped by 7 bases and J by 2 bases; unmatched bases: 5. Germline V gene data show CDR1 as MNHEY and CDR2 as SVGAGI. This CDR3 has 14 amino acids. This CDR3 is CASIGQGAGNTIYF. The CDR3 region has the DNA TGTGCCAGCATAGGGCAGGGGGCTGGAAACACCATATATTTT.

The rearrangement links TRBV11-2 to TRBJ2-1, with TRBD2 matching over 7 bases. This CDR3 has 17 amino acids. J gave up 15 bases and V 3 bases, and 23 bases lay outside the gene matches. In germline, CDR1 is SGHAT, CDR2 FQNNGV. In DNA form, the CDR3 reads TGTGCCAGCAGCTTTTCATCCGCGGGAGCCACCTTGGTGAGCAGGTTCTTC. This translates into CASSFSSAGATLVSRFF.

The chain recombines TRBV6-5 with TRBJ2-1; TRBD2 matches at 11 bases. The CDR3 extends over 15 amino acids. V shed 5 bases, J shed 2 bases, and the junction held 2 bases outside the gene matches. Per germline, CDR1 MNHEY and CDR2 SVGAGI. CDR3 sequence: CASSGTSGAYNEQFF. The CDR3, as DNA: TGTGCCAGCAGTGGGACTAGCGGCGCCTACAATGAGCAGTTCTTC.

The V gene is TRBV4-3, the J gene TRBJ2-7; D gene ambiguous. The CDR3 contains 15 residues. The germline V gene encodes CDR1 LGHNA and CDR2 YSLEER. Trimming cost V 0 bases and J 5 bases, with 14 bases left between them. The CDR3 bases are TGCGCCAGCAGCCAAGAGTCTAGTGTCAAGCACGAGCAGTACTTC. It encodes CASSQESSVKHEQYF.

The chain couples TRBV6-5 to TRBJ2-3; D is possibly TRBD2 (7 bases). This CDR3 spans 11 amino acids. Looked up from germline, CDR1 is MNHEY and CDR2 is SVGAGI. Deletions cut 10 bases from V and 9 bases from J, with 14 bases between. This CDR3 is CATSEGGTQYF. For the CDR3, the DNA is TGTGCCACCTCGGAGGGGGGGACGCAGTATTTT.

CDR3 nucleotide sequence: TGTGCCAGCAGCGCCTCCGGGACAGACTCTGGAAACACCATATATTTT. Amino acid sequence: CASSASGTDSGNTIYF. The chain has TRBV28 and TRBJ1-3; 7 bases align to TRBD1. The germline V gene encodes CDR1 MDHEN and CDR2 SYDVKM. The CDR3 contains 16 residues. Trimming took 6 bases from V and 0 from J; bases not matched to a gene: 8.

V is TRBV5-6 and J is TRBJ1-2; D possibly corresponds to TRBD1 (5 bases). Germline CDR1 SGHDT, CDR2 YYEEEE. This CDR3 has 13 residues. V lost 10 bases and J 8 bases, leaving 21 bases between the germline ends. CDR3 sequence: CADSWQGELGYTF. In nucleotides, the CDR3 is TGTGCCGATTCCTGGCAGGGTGAATTGGGCTACACCTTC.

This chain links TRBV9 with TRBJ2-2; no reliable D call. The CDR3 runs to 13 residues. Germline values: CDR1 SGDLS, CDR2 YYNGEE. Trimming shortened V by 2 bases and J by 4 bases, and 6 bases separated the two germline ends. CDR3 sequence: CASSVTTTGELFF. CDR3 in DNA: TGTGCCAGCAGCGTTACTACCACCGGGGAGCTGTTTTTT. Variable domain in full (rest from reference TRBV9 and TRBJ2-2): DSGVTQTPKHLITATGQRVTLRCSPRSGDLSVYWYQQSLDQGLQFLIQYYNGEERAKGNILERFSAQQFPDLHSELNLSSLELGDSALYFCASSVTTTGELFFGEGSRLTVL.

The chain couples TRBV4-1 to TRBJ2-1; 9 bases match TRBD2. The V and J ends lost 0 bases and 15 bases, in that order; junction bases with no gene match: 6. From germline, CDR1 is MGHRA and CDR2 YSYEKL. The CDR3 runs to 13 residues. CDR3 sequence: CASSQDGTSRRFF. CDR3 in DNA: TGCGCCAGCAGCCAAGATGGGACTAGCCGAAGGTTCTTC.

This chain connects TRBV11-3 to TRBJ2-1; 7 bases fit TRBD1. The CDR3 spans 15 residues. V shed 4 bases, J shed 4 bases, and the junction held 7 bases outside the gene matches. Germline V CDR1 and CDR2: SGHNT, YENEEA. The CDR3 loop is CASSSAGTDYNEQFF. In DNA form, the CDR3 reads TGTGCCAGCAGCTCGGCCGGGACAGATTACAATGAGCAGTTCTTC.

This chain connects TRBV19 to TRBJ2-3, with TRBD2 matching over 12 bases. The CDR3 is 16 residues long. The V gene end was trimmed by 1 base and the J gene end by 3 bases; junction bases not matched to a gene: 2. CDR1 and CDR2 (germline): LNHDA, SQIVND (reference sequence). In DNA form, the CDR3 reads TGTGCCAGTAGTATAGGACTAGCGGGGGTAACAGATACGCAGTATTTT. It codes for CASSIGLAGVTDTQYF.

The V call is TRBV5-1, the J call TRBJ1-3, with D perhaps matching TRBD1 (5 bases). The CDR3 runs to 15 residues. Germline V gene sequence: CDR1 SGHRS, CDR2 YFSETQ. V lost 5 bases and J lost 4, with 16 bases in between. CDR3 region: CASRRGNFGGNTIYF. The CDR3 region has the DNA TGCGCCAGCAGGCGGGGGAATTTTGGCGGAAACACCATATATTTT.

The chain employs TRBV5-6 and TRBJ1-3; D is possibly TRBD1 (6 bases). The length of the CDR3 is 16 residues. V was trimmed by 4 bases and J by 0 bases, leaving 14 bases between them. Germline lookup yields CDR1 SGHDT and CDR2 YYEEEE. The CDR3 DNA follows: TGTGCCAGCAGCGCGGGGGACACCCTCTCTGGAAACACCATATATTTT. Amino acid sequence: CASSAGDTLSGNTIYF.

This clone was picked up one time. The chain has TRBV27 and TRBJ1-4; tentatively, D is TRBD1 (5 bases). CDR1 is MNHEY, CDR2 SMNVEV, per germline (reference sequence). Trimming stripped 4 bases from V and 2 bases from J, with 20 bases between. The CDR3 totals 18 residues. The DNA of the CDR3 is TGTGCCAGCAGTTCCCTATTAGGGGCCTCCGGGACTAATGAAAAACTGTTTTTT. This sequence encodes CASSSLLGASGTNEKLFF.

The chain links TRBV6-5 to TRBJ1-1; D is uncertain. V lost 4 bases to trimming and J lost 5 bases, with 11 bases between them. This CDR3 contains 13 residues. Germline V lookup: CDR1 MNHEY, CDR2 SVGAGI. The CDR3 protein is CASSSPEGTEAFF. The DNA of the CDR3 is TGTGCCAGCAGTTCGCCGGAGGGTACTGAAGCTTTCTTT.

The chain recombines TRBV28 with TRBJ2-7; a possible D gene is TRBD2 (6 bases). Per the germline V gene, CDR1 is MDHEN and CDR2 is SYDVKM. V lost 6 bases and J lost 2, with 14 bases in between. There are 14 residues in the CDR3. CDR3 protein: CASRTGLNTYEQYF. For the CDR3, the DNA is TGTGCCAGCAGAACGGGACTCAACACCTACGAGCAGTACTTC.

The CDR3 protein is CASSLQGAGNTIYF. The DNA for the CDR3 is TGTGCCAGCTCATTACAGGGTGCTGGAAACACCATATATTTT. The chain carries TRBV18 and TRBJ1-3; a possible D gene is TRBD1 (6 bases). The CDR3 loop spans 14 amino acids. The ends were cut back, 5 bases at V and 2 bases at J, with 10 bases in the middle. From germline, CDR1 is KGHSH and CDR2 LQKENI.

The chain employs TRBV28 and TRBJ2-5; 7 nucleotides match TRBD1. The germline CDR1 and CDR2 sequences are MDHEN and SYDVKM. The CDR3 runs 14 residues. J lost 5 bases, V lost 4 bases, and 7 bases had no gene match. The CDR3 nucleotides are TGTGCCAGCAGTTACACAGGGGCGCGGGAGACCCAGTACTTC. Amino acid sequence: CASSYTGARETQYF. Using reference TRBV28 and TRBJ2-5 for the parts outside the CDR3, the full variable domain is DVKVTQSSRYLVKRTGEKVFLECVQDMDHENMFWYRQDPGLGLRLIYFSYDVKMKEKGDIPEGYSVSREKKERFSLILESASTNQTSMYLCASSYTGARETQYFGPGTRLLVL.

The chain uses TRBV9 and TRBJ2-1, with a tentative D call TRBD2 (6 bases). The CDR3 extends over 13 amino acids. V was shortened by 0 bases and J by 8 bases, with 9 bases between the two germline ends. In germline, CDR1 is SGDLS, CDR2 YYNGEE. The CDR3 nucleotides are TGTGCCAGCAGCGTAGCGGGAGCTTATGAGCAGTTCTTC. It is translated as CASSVAGAYEQFF. Together with reference TRBV9 and TRBJ2-1, the CDR3 gives the full variable domain: DSGVTQTPKHLITATGQRVTLRCSPRSGDLSVYWYQQSLDQGLQFLIQYYNGEERAKGNILERFSAQQFPDLHSELNLSSLELGDSALYFCASSVAGAYEQFFGPGTRLTVL.

This clone was detected only a few times. The DNA is omitted, as the CDR3 cannot be located on it reliably, and the CDR3 follows TCRdb's listing. The chain joins TRBV20-1 to TRBJ2-4; the D call TRBD1 from the table was never checked on the DNA. Germline assignment: CDR1 DFQATT and CDR2 SNEGSKA (reference sequence). The CDR3 numbers 11 amino acids, ends counted. CDR3 residues: CSALWGQGAYF.